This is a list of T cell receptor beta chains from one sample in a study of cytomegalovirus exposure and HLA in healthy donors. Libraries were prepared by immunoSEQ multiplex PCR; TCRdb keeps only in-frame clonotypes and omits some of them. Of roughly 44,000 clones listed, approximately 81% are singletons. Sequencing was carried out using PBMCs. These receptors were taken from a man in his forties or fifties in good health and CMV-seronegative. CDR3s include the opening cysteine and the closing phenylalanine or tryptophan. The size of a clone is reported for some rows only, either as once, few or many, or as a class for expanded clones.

CASSFQDSYGYTF | TRBJ1-2 | 13 | TRBV5-8 | -
CASSHYTQNTEAFF | TRBJ1-1 | 14 | TRBV7-9 | -
CASSVGGAGANYGYTF | TRBJ1-2 | 16 | TRBV9 | -
CASRRTGSNEKLFF | TRBJ1-4 | 14 | TRBV7-9 | -
CASSRHRGYNEQFF | TRBJ2-1 | 14 | TRBV4-3 | -
CSVEGGPNNEQFF | TRBJ2-1 | 13 | TRBV29-1 | -
CASSYDRGYEQYF | TRBJ2-7 | 13 | TRBV6-5 | -
CASSQERDRGWNSPLHF | TRBJ1-6 | 17 | TRBV4-3 | -
CASTSYTTSGGETQYF | TRBJ2-5 | 16 | TRBV5-4 | -
CASNPGLRYEQFF | TRBJ2-1 | 13 | TRBV28 | -
CASSPGGSSGANVLTF | TRBJ2-6 | 16 | TRBV7-3 | -
CASSLLPAGGLNEQYF | TRBJ2-7 | 16 | TRBV11-2 | -
CASSQDLRGGEPYEQYF | TRBJ2-7 | 17 | TRBV4-3 | -
CASSLRGLASTDTQYF | TRBJ2-3 | 16 | TRBV7-3 | -
CASSPPWGQGTNYGYTF | TRBJ1-2 | 17 | TRBV18 | once
CASSSSGTSGYEQYF | TRBJ2-7 | 15 | TRBV7-2 | -
CASSESLAGRLPTGSTDTQYF | TRBJ2-3 | 21 | TRBV2 | -
CASSLEGSGETQYF | TRBJ2-5 | 14 | TRBV11-2 | once
CASSPYDTADTQYF | TRBJ2-3 | 14 | TRBV18 | -
CASSLYSTEYQETQYF | TRBJ2-5 | 16 | TRBV18 | -
CASSPIDFPDTQYF | TRBJ2-3 | 14 | TRBV11-3 | -
CASSPPQGRAHYEQYF | TRBJ2-7 | 16 | TRBV13 | -
CASSEQGNQPQHF | TRBJ1-5 | 13 | TRBV6-5 | -
CASSQNPSSYNSPLHF | TRBJ1-6 | 16 | TRBV27 | -
CASGGGQPQHF | TRBJ1-5 | 11 | TRBV9 | -
CASSYGQGEDTEAFF | TRBJ1-1 | 15 | TRBV7-9 | few
CASSYSGGSSSYEQYF | TRBJ2-7 | 16 | TRBV6-5 | -
CASSFADTQYF | TRBJ2-3 | 11 | TRBV19 | -
CASSLGFLAGATQYF | TRBJ2-3 | 15 | TRBV5-4 | -
CAWEGVSCEQYF | - | 12 | TRBV30 | -
CASSLRDTTDTQYF | TRBJ2-3 | 14 | TRBV7-9 | -
CAIRPEGASTDTQYF | TRBJ2-3 | 15 | TRBV10-3 | once
CASSQVAGVTPGELFF | TRBJ2-2 | 16 | TRBV4-3 | -
CSVFDRGAKNIQYF | TRBJ2-4 | 14 | TRBV29-1 | -
CASRREGAGNTIYF | TRBJ1-3 | 14 | TRBV4-1 | -
CASSSGLAGGGGNIQYF | TRBJ2-4 | 17 | TRBV5-4 | few
CASSTGRLAGGNEQFF | TRBJ2-1 | 16 | TRBV7-7 | few
CASSLVGATEAFF | TRBJ1-1 | 13 | TRBV7-2 | -
CASSPGLAGVRSSYEQYF | TRBJ2-7 | 18 | TRBV27 | -
CASSLEGRPYNEQFF | TRBJ2-1 | 15 | TRBV11-3 | -